These 17 T cell receptor beta chains were sequenced from one sample in a study of T-cell reconstitution after alpha-beta-depleted transplantation in children. The authors prepared the TCRbeta library with unique molecular identifiers. One entry per CDR3 protein results from TCRdb running MiXCR on the PCR reads. The table has 200,000 to 250,000 distinct CDR3 sequences, 9.7% seen once. Source: PBMCs from the stem cell graft donor, taken from the stem cell graft. The receptor set was obtained from a human donor who donated a stem cell graft to a child with SCID.

The sample holds many counts of this clonotype. V usage is TRBV5-4 and J usage is TRBJ1-6, with a tentative D call TRBD1 (6 bases). Trimming removed 1 base at V and 8 bases at J, with 31 bases between. This CDR3 contains 21 residues. Germline CDR1 reads SGHNT; CDR2 reads YYREEE (reference sequence). CDR3 coding DNA: TGTGCCAGCAGCTTGAACGGGGGGACACGGGGATTCCTATTCGAGGATTCACCCCTCCACTTT. Its translation is CASSLNGGTRGFLFEDSPLHF.

The rearrangement links TRBV5-1 to TRBJ2-3, with D perhaps matching TRBD1 (6 bases). CDR1 and CDR2 (germline): SGHRS, YFSETQ. The CDR3 loop spans 14 amino acids. Between the trimmed V and J ends, which lost 4 bases and 6 bases, there was a span of 15 bases. The CDR3 nucleotides read TGCGCCAGCAGCGGCAGGGGAAACGGGGATACGCAGTATTTT. Translating gives CASSGRGNGDTQYF.

Many counts were recorded for this clonotype. This chain joins TRBV24-1 and TRBJ2-5, with 8 positions matching TRBD1. This CDR3 region has 16 residues. V trimming: 1 base; J trimming: 2 bases; junction bases outside the gene matches: 5. The germline CDR1 and CDR2 sequences are KGHDR and SFDVKD. Written as DNA, the CDR3 is TGTGCCACCAGTGATTTCGTCCGGGACAGGCAAGAGACCCAGTACTTC. Protein: CATSDFVRDRQETQYF.

This clonotype was seen at least ten times. The chain joins TRBV3-1 to TRBJ2-5, with 9 positions matching TRBD2. The CDR3 totals 14 residues. The trim removed 1 base at V and 4 bases at J, leaving 1 base unmatched. Germline CDR1 is LGHDT and CDR2 is YNNKEL (reference sequence). The CDR3 sequence: CASSQASGVETQYF. As DNA, the CDR3 is TGTGCCAGCAGCCAAGCTAGCGGGGTAGAGACCCAGTACTTC.

This clonotype was detected many times. The J gene is TRBJ1-6, the V gene TRBV6-2 or TRBV6-3, with 9 bases aligning to TRBD1. Germline-derived CDR1 and CDR2 are MNHEY and SVGEGT. The CDR3 spans 18 residues. J gave up 7 bases and V 5 bases, and 15 bases lay outside the gene matches. CDR3 nucleotides: TGTGCCAGCAGTATAACCACCACAGGGGGCGCCCGGAATTCACCCCTCCACTTT. The encoded protein is CASSITTTGGARNSPLHF.

This clonotype was picked up many times. The rearrangement joins TRBV5-6 to TRBJ1-4; D ambiguous. The CDR3 is 14 amino acids. Germline CDR1 reads SGHDT; CDR2 reads YYEEEE. V was pared by 1 base and J by 6 bases, with 10 bases between. The CDR3 coding sequence is TGTGCCAGCAGCTTGCGCGGACGGGATGAAAAACTGTTTTTT. It encodes CASSLRGRDEKLFF.

This clonotype was counted at least ten times. The CDR3 DNA reads as TGTGCCAGCAGTTACACAGGGTCCAACAATCAGCCCCAGCATTTT. Translation gives CASSYTGSNNQPQHF. The chain recombines TRBV6-5 with TRBJ1-5; D may be TRBD1 (6 bases). CDR1 and CDR2 (germline): MNHEY, SVGAGI. V was trimmed by 2 bases and J by 3 bases, leaving 11 bases between them. The CDR3 sequence is 15 residues long.

This clonotype was counted at least ten times. The chain is built from TRBV5-1 and TRBJ2-1; no reliable D call. This CDR3 is 13 amino acids long. V lost 3 bases and J lost 6, with 10 bases in between. Germline-derived CDR1 and CDR2 are SGHRS and YFSETQ. This chain's CDR3 is CASSSIPGNEQFF. The CDR3 DNA reads TGCGCCAGCAGCTCCATCCCCGGCAATGAGCAGTTCTTC.

In regard to this clonotype: One base away lies a much larger clone, so this may be a sequencing read error. CDR3 in DNA: TGCGCCAGCAGTTATCCGGAGGGGGGTGAAAGAGATACGCAGTATTTT. Amino acid sequence: CASSYPEGGERDTQYF. The V gene is TRBV5-1, the J gene TRBJ2-3, with D perhaps matching TRBD1 or TRBD2 (6 bases each). Trimming pared 5 bases from V and 5 bases from J, leaving 21 bases between. Germline V lookup: CDR1 SGHRS, CDR2 YFSETQ. The CDR3 runs to 16 residues. Complete variable domain (other parts from reference TRBV5-1 and TRBJ2-3): KAGVTQTPRYLIKTRGQQVTLSCSPISGHRSVSWYQQTPGQGLQFLFEYFSETQRNKGNFPGRFSGRQFSNSRSEMNVSTLELGDSALYLCASSYPEGGERDTQYFGPGTRLTVL.

This clonotype was picked up many times. This chain links TRBV2 with TRBJ2-2; 7 bases are a match to TRBD1. The CDR3 consists of 15 residues. After removal of 6 bases from V and 15 bases from J, the junction contained 19 bases not matched to a gene. Germline V gene data show CDR1 as SNHLY and CDR2 as FYNNEI. This chain's CDR3 is CASSHPTGTVGEVFF. The CDR3 nucleotides are TGTGCCAGCAGCCACCCGACAGGGACGGTGGGTGAGGTGTTTTTT.

The rearrangement joins TRBV20-1 to TRBJ2-2; D tentatively fits TRBD1 or TRBD2 (5 bases each). The CDR3 is 16 amino acids. Germline V gene lookup returns CDR1 DFQATT and CDR2 SNEGSKA (reference sequence). The V end was cut by 3 bases, the J end by 3 bases, with 17 bases between. In DNA, the CDR3 is TGCAGTGCTAGTGAGAGGGACGCGAGGGACACCGGGGAGCTGTTTTTT. Protein: CSASERDARDTGELFF.

This clonotype was found many times. The J gene is TRBJ2-3, the V gene TRBV5-1; D is perhaps TRBD1 (5 bases). V was clipped by 3 bases and J by 2 bases, with 7 bases between them. This CDR3 region has 13 residues. In germline, CDR1 is SGHRS, CDR2 YFSETQ. The CDR3 DNA follows: TGCGCCAGCAGCTCTGGGGCCACAGATACGCAGTATTTT. It encodes CASSSGATDTQYF.

There are many counts of this clonotype. This rearrangement joins TRBV5-1 to TRBJ1-1, with D perhaps TRBD1 (5 bases). The V gene lost 0 bases and the J gene lost 4 bases, with 16 bases spanning the gap. The CDR3 runs to 16 residues. CDR1 and CDR2 (germline): SGHRS, YFSETQ. CDR3 nucleotide sequence: TGCGCCAGCAGCTTGGCGAGTGGGACTGGGGGCACTGAAGCTTTCTTT. This encodes CASSLASGTGGTEAFF.

This clonotype has ten or more counts. The V call is TRBV20-1, the J call TRBJ1-2; D remains unclear. V lost 6 bases and J lost 8, with 22 bases in between. The germline gives CDR1 DFQATT, CDR2 SNEGSKA (reference sequence). The CDR3 sequence is 14 residues long. CDR3: CSAPRTGLGEGYTF. The CDR3 DNA reads TGCAGTGCCCCCCGGACGGGCCTTGGGGAGGGCTACACCTTC.

This clonotype has a count of ten or more. The chain's CDR3 is CASSPGSGTQYF. CDR3 nucleotide sequence: TGTGCCAGCAGTCCGGGCTCAGGGACGCAGTATTTT. The chain joins TRBV7-2 to TRBJ2-3; weak D call: TRBD1 (5 bases). The V end lost 6 bases, the J end lost 9 bases, and 13 bases lay between the germline ends. CDR1 SGHTA and CDR2 FQGNSA come from the germline V gene. The CDR3 covers 12 residues.

This clonotype was seen repeatedly, ten times or more. This chain joins TRBV12-5 and TRBJ2-5; D is undetermined. V dropped 3 bases and J dropped 5 bases, with 10 bases sitting between them. Germline assignment: CDR1 LGHNT and CDR2 FRNRAP. The CDR3 contains 13 residues. The CDR3 spells CASGFDRAETQYF. CDR3 sequence (DNA): TGTGCTAGTGGTTTCGACCGGGCGGAGACCCAGTACTTC. The full variable domain, rest sourced from reference TRBV12-5 and TRBJ2-5, is DARVTQTPRHKVTEMGQEVTMRCQPILGHNTVFWYRQTMMQGLELLAYFRNRAPLDDSGMPKDRFSAEMPDATLATLKIQPSEPRDSAVYFCASGFDRAETQYFGPGTRLLVL.

There are many counts of this clonotype. The J gene is TRBJ1-1, the V gene TRBV5-1; no firm D call. Trimming took 4 bases from V and 4 from J, leaving 14 bases between them. Germline V gene data show CDR1 as SGHRS and CDR2 as YFSETQ. The CDR3 runs 14 residues. The CDR3 coding sequence is TGCGCCAGCAGCCTGGGAACTGCGGGCACTGAAGCTTTCTTT. This codes for CASSLGTAGTEAFF. The variable domain in full, with the rest retrieved from reference TRBV5-1 and TRBJ1-1, is KAGVTQTPRYLIKTRGQQVTLSCSPISGHRSVSWYQQTPGQGLQFLFEYFSETQRNKGNFPGRFSGRQFSNSRSEMNVSTLELGDSALYLCASSLGTAGTEAFFGQGTRLTVV.